Listed below are T cell receptor beta chains from one sample, sequenced in a study of CD8+CD57+ T cells in acquired aplastic anemia. TCRdb reprocessed the reads with MiXCR, giving one entry per CDR3 protein. The sample records about 62,000 distinct CDR3 sequences, less than 65% being singletons. Sequencing input: sorted CD4+, CD8+, or CD8+CD57+ T cells (not recorded which) from PBMCs. These receptors were taken from a human donor in good health, serving as a control. CDR3s include the opening cysteine and the closing phenylalanine or tryptophan. D genes are given only for firm matches. The size entry is marked missing in some rows and otherwise reads once, few, many or a size class.

v_gene	abundance	j_gene	d_gene	CDR3nt	CDR3aa
TRBV19	NA	TRBJ2-5	TRBD2	TGTGCCAGCAGACTAGCGGGGTGGGATCAAGAGACCCAGTACTTC	CASRLAGWDQETQYF
TRBV24-1	NA	TRBJ2-3	NA	TGTGCCACCAGTGATCCAGCGCCAGATACGCAGTATTTT	CATSDPAPDTQYF
TRBV2	NA	TRBJ1-4	NA	TGTGCCAGCGGGACAGAAAAACTGTTTTTT	CASGTEKLFF
TRBV12-3/TRBV12-4	many	TRBJ2-3	TRBD2	TGTGCCAGCAGCCTAAATAGCGGGAGAGCAGATACGCAGTATTTT	CASSLNSGRADTQYF
TRBV12-3/TRBV12-4	many	TRBJ1-5	TRBD1	TGTGCCAGCAGCACCACAGGGGCCGGACCTTATAGCAATCAGCCCCAGCATTTT	CASSTTGAGPYSNQPQHF
TRBV12-3/TRBV12-4	many	TRBJ2-2	TRBD2	TGTGCCAGCAGTCTTAGCGGGAGGCCGAACACCGGGGAGCTGTTTTTT	CASSLSGRPNTGELFF
TRBV20-1	many	TRBJ2-3	TRBD1	TGCAGTGCGAGACCAGGGGGTTCAGCAGATACGCAGTATTTT	CSARPGGSADTQYF
TRBV9	NA	TRBJ1-5	NA	TGTGCCAGCAGCATGACAGGCAATCAGCCCCAGCATTTT	CASSMTGNQPQHF
TRBV24-1	NA	TRBJ2-7	TRBD2	TGTGCCACCAGCAAAAGCGGGAGCTCCTACGAGCAGTACTTC	CATSKSGSSYEQYF
TRBV28	many	TRBJ1-1	NA	TGTGCCAGCATTTCAGGGAACACTGAAGCTTTCTTT	CASISGNTEAFF
TRBV6-5	NA	TRBJ1-5	NA	TGTGCCAGCAGGGCTAGCAATCAGCCCCAGCATTTT	CASRASNQPQHF
TRBV2	many	TRBJ2-1	TRBD2	TGTGCCAGTAAGAGAACGACTAGCGGGAGTCAAAATGAGCAGTTCTTC	CASKRTTSGSQNEQFF
TRBV3-1	many	TRBJ2-2	NA	TGTGCCAGCAGCAGAAGGATTCAGGGTAGGGGGACCGGGGAGCTGTTTTTT	CASSRRIQGRGTGELFF
TRBV4-1	many	TRBJ2-5	NA	TGCGCCAGCAGCCAAGAAGGCCCAAAGAGTCGGCATCAAAGGCGGGAGACCCAGTACTTC	CASSQEGPKSRHQRRETQYF
TRBV19	NA	TRBJ1-2	NA	TGTGCCAGTAGTATGGAGGGTATACGGGGCTATGGCTACACCTTC	CASSMEGIRGYGYTF
TRBV5-1	many	TRBJ1-1	NA	TGCGCCAGCAGCTTGAGTGGACAGATTTCGAACACTGAAGCTTTCTTT	CASSLSGQISNTEAFF
TRBV7-2	many	TRBJ2-7	TRBD2	TGTGCCAGCAGCTTAGAGGCTAGCGGGATCTACGAGCAGTACTTC	CASSLEASGIYEQYF
TRBV27	many	TRBJ2-7	TRBD1	TGTGCCAGCAGTTTAGGCGGGACAGGGCTTTACGAGCAGTACTTC	CASSLGGTGLYEQYF
TRBV27	many	TRBJ1-2	TRBD1	TGTGCCAGCAGCACAGGGGTCAGAAGTGATGGCTACACCTTC	CASSTGVRSDGYTF
TRBV5-5	many	TRBJ2-6	TRBD1	TGTGCCAGCAGTGGGGCAGGGGGCGGTGGGGCCAACGTCCTGACTTTC	CASSGAGGGGANVLTF
TRBV24-1	medium-sized	TRBJ1-2	NA	TGTGCCACCTCGGTAGGGGAGGATGGCTACACCTTC	CATSVGEDGYTF
TRBV10-3	NA	TRBJ1-5	NA	TGTGCCATCAGACGGGCAGGGGATATGAACACTCGGGCCCAGCCCCAGCATTTT	CAIRRAGDMNTRAQPQHF
TRBV19	NA	TRBJ2-1	NA	TGTGCCAGTAGTAGCTACAGCTCCTACAATGAGCAGTTCTTC	CASSSYSSYNEQFF
TRBV2	medium-sized	TRBJ1-5	NA	TGTGCCACTTCCCGGGACGGCAATCAGCCCCAGCATTTT	CATSRDGNQPQHF
TRBV19	NA	TRBJ2-5	NA	TGTGCCAGTAGTACAGGGGCTCGGGAGACCCAGTACTTC	CASSTGARETQYF
TRBV20-1	NA	TRBJ2-7	NA	TGCAGTGCTAAAAAGGGGCAGGGATTGCAGTACTTC	CSAKKGQGLQYF
TRBV12-3/TRBV12-4	many	TRBJ2-2	NA	TGTGCCAGCAGTCGGACCGGGGAGCTGTTTTTT	CASSRTGELFF
TRBV30	few	TRBJ2-1	TRBD2	TGTGCCGCGGAGGGGCGGGAGGATAGAACACTTGCGGCTGAGCAGTTCTTC	CAAEGREDRTLAAEQFF
TRBV4-1	many	TRBJ2-1	NA	TGCGCCAGCAGCTACGCGGACACATACAATGAGCAGTTCTTC	CASSYADTYNEQFF
TRBV2	NA	TRBJ2-7	TRBD1	TGTGCCAGCGCTCTCCCGGCGACAGGGTACTCCGAGCAGTACTTC	CASALPATGYSEQYF
TRBV19	NA	TRBJ1-5	NA	TGTGCCAGTAGTACTTTGGCGGGAGTGGCAGATAATCAGCCCCAGCATTTT	CASSTLAGVADNQPQHF
TRBV25-1	few	TRBJ2-7	NA	TGTGCCAGTACGGTGGGGGCGACAGGCTTTCGGGTCGAGCAGTACTTC	CASTVGATGFRVEQYF
TRBV19	NA	TRBJ1-3	NA	TGTGCCAGTAAACCCCCGGACATCTCTGGAAACACCATATATTTT	CASKPPDISGNTIYF
TRBV9	NA	TRBJ1-5	TRBD1	TGTGCCAGCAGCGGGACAGGGGGTAATCAGCCCCAGCATTTT	CASSGTGGNQPQHF
TRBV19	NA	TRBJ1-5	NA	TGTGCCAGTACACGACTGGAGGGAAATCAGCCCCAGCATTTT	CASTRLEGNQPQHF
TRBV25-1	once	TRBJ2-3	TRBD2	TGTGCCAGCAGTCTGGGCGGGAGGCCACTCACCACAGATACGCAGTATTTT	CASSLGGRPLTTDTQYF
TRBV9	NA	TRBJ1-2	NA	TGTGCCAGCAGCGTAGCTTACACTAACTATGGCTACACCTTC	CASSVAYTNYGYTF
TRBV15	NA	TRBJ2-1	NA	TGTGCCACCAGCAGAGAGGGCGCGGGACAGCAAAACAATGAGCAGTTCTTC	CATSREGAGQQNNEQFF
TRBV4-2	many	TRBJ2-2	NA	TGTGCCAGCAGCCAAGATCAGGGGGGAGACGTTAGTGGCACCGGGGAGCTGTTTTTT	CASSQDQGGDVSGTGELFF
TRBV5-1	many	TRBJ2-3	TRBD1	TGCGCCAGCAGCCAGGGACAGGGGGCATGGGATACGCAGTATTTT	CASSQGQGAWDTQYF
TRBV10-3	NA	TRBJ2-2	NA	TGTGCCATCAGTGCAGGGGGGGCGGGAGGAAACACCGGGGAGCTGTTTTTT	CAISAGGAGGNTGELFF
TRBV10-1	many	TRBJ2-1	NA	TGCGCCAGCAGTGAGCCGTTCAGCCGACCCTCCTACAATGAGCAGTTCTTC	CASSEPFSRPSYNEQFF